A selection of T cell receptor beta chains follows, all from one sample in a study of OX40 agonist ivuxolimab in advanced cancers. Method: immunoSEQ multiplex PCR; TCRdb's copy keeps in-frame clones and lacks some. The data show some 86,000 clones, roughly 84% seen once. Source: CD4+ or CD8+ T cells sorted from blood, taken in a trial of the OX40 agonist ivuxolimab. These receptor sequences come from an adult with an advanced solid tumor such as melanoma, head and neck, liver or kidney cancer. CDR3s leave out the opening cysteine and the closing phenylalanine or tryptophan. D genes are given only for firm matches.

d_call j_call v_call cdr3_aa
NA TRBJ1-1 TRBV19 ASSIDLGYTGRGNTEAF
NA TRBJ1-5 TRBV6-6 ASRNPGSQPQH
TRBD1 TRBJ1-1 TRBV4-1 ASSLGQGFRAEAF
TRBD1 TRBJ1-1 TRBV6-1 ASIGTGGVTEAF
NA TRBJ1-2 TRBV19 ASSGPGSSYYGYT
NA TRBJ2-2 TRBV7-9 ASSPKAGELF
NA TRBJ1-2 TRBV18 ASSQEDLGYT
TRBD2 TRBJ2-1 TRBV9 ASSVGSGGAQDEQF
NA TRBJ1-3 TRBV5-1 ASSLGQSGNTIY
NA TRBJ1-2 TRBV10-1 ASSEGLSAGYT
NA TRBJ1-2 TRBV6-1 ASTRVSYGYT
NA TRBJ2-5 TRBV18 ASSPPEGGRRKTQY
NA TRBJ2-7 TRBV5-6 ASSFSYPFEQY
NA TRBJ1-4 TRBV4-2 ASSQDTYKLF